Sequencing of this T cell receptor (beta chain) was carried out in a study of beta chain features in type 1 diabetes. Background on the study: Across all samples, fewer than 120,000,000 sorted cells were examined.

With respect to this clone: The antigen is unknown.

V was cut by 6 bases and J by 4 bases, with 13 bases left in between. Per the germline V gene, CDR1 is LNHDA and CDR2 is SQIVND (reference sequence). The CDR3 runs 14 residues. Sort purity for all populations was recorded as exceeding 98%. Reverse transcribing all isolated RNA meant expressed TCRB transcripts were sequenced. The method was immunoSEQ multiplex PCR; TCRdb's version includes in-frame clones alone and lacks a portion of them. Of roughly 60,000 clones in the sample, 59% are singletons; the top ten hold 2% to 2.5%. Study observations and caveats: Patients with Type 1 diabetes showed moderately but significantly shorter TCRB CDR3s in all four CD4+ subsets.

This clonotype originated in a woman aged 18-29 years in good health. The sequenced sample consisted of Tregs from blood. This rearrangement joins TRBV19 to TRBJ2-1, with D maybe TRBD2 (6 bases). CDR3 amino acids: CASRGGINYNEQFF. In DNA form, the CDR3 reads TGTGCCAGTAGGGGGGGAATCAATTACAATGAGCAGTTCTTC.